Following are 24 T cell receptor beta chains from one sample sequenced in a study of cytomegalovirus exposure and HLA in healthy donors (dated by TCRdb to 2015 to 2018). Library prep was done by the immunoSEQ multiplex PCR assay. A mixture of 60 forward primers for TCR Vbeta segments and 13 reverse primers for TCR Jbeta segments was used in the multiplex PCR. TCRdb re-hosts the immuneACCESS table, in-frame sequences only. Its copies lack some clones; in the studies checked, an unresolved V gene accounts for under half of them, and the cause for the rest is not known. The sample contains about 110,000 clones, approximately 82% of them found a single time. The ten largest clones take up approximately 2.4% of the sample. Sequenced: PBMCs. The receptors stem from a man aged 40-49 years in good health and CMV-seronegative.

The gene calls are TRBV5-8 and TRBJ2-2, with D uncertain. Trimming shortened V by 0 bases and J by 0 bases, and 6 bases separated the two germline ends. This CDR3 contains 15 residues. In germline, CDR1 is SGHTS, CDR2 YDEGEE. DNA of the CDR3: TGTGCCAGCAGCTTGGGACGGGCGAACACCGGGGAGCTGTTTTTT. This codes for CASSLGRANTGELFF. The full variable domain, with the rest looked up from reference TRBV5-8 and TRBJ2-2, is EAGVTQSPTHLIKTRGQQATLRCSPISGHTSVYWYQQALGLGLQFLLWYDEGEERNRGNFPPRFSGRQFPNYSSELNVNALELEDSALYLCASSLGRANTGELFFGEGSRLTVL.

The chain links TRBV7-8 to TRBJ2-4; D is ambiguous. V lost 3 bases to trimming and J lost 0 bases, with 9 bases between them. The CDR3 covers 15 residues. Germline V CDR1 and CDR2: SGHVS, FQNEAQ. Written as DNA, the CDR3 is TGTGCCAGCAGCTTGTTCGGAGTAGCCAAAAACATTCAGTACTTC. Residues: CASSLFGVAKNIQYF.

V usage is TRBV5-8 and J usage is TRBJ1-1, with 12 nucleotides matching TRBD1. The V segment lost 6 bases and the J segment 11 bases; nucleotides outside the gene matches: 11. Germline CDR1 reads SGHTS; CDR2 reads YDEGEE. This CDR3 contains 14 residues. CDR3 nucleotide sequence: TGTGCCAGCACCCGGGACAGGGGGCGATTTGGTGCTTTCTTT. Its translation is CASTRDRGRFGAFF.

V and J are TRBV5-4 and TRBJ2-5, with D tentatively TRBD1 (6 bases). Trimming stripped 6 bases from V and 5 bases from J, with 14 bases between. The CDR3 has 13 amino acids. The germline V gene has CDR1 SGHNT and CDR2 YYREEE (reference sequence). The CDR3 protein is CASTASRGETQYF. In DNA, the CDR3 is TGTGCCAGCACCGCAAGCAGGGGCGAGACCCAGTACTTC.

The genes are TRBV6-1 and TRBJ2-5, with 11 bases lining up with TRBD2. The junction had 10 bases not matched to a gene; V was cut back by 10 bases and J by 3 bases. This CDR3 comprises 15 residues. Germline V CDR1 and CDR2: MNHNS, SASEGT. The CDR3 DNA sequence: TGTGCCACCGGAACTAGCGGGGGAGGCGAAGAGACCCAGTACTTC. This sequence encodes CATGTSGGGEETQYF.

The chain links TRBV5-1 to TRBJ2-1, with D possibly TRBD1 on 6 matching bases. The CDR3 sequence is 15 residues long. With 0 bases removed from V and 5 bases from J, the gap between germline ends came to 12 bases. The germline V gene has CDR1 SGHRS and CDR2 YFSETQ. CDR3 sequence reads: CASSLGSQGNNEQFF. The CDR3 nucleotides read TGCGCCAGCAGCTTGGGATCTCAGGGGAACAATGAGCAGTTCTTC.

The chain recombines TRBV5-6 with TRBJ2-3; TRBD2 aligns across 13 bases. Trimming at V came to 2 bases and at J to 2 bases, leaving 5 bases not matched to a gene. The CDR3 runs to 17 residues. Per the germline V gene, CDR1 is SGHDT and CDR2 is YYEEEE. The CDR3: CASSFRLAGGSTDTQYF. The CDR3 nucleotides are TGTGCCAGCAGCTTTAGACTAGCGGGGGGATCCACAGATACGCAGTATTTT.

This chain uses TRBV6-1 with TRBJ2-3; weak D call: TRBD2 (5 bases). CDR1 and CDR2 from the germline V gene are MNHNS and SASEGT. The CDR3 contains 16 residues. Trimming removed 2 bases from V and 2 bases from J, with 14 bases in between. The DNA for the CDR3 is TGTGCCAGCAGTGAACTATCTGGACTGTTCACAGATACGCAGTATTTT. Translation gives CASSELSGLFTDTQYF.

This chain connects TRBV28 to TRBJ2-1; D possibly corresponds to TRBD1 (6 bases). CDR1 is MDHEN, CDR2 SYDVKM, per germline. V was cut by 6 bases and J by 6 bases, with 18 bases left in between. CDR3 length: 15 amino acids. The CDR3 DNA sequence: TGTGCCAGCAGCCCTAGTTGGGGGCCGTCCAATGAGCAGTTCTTC. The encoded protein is CASSPSWGPSNEQFF.

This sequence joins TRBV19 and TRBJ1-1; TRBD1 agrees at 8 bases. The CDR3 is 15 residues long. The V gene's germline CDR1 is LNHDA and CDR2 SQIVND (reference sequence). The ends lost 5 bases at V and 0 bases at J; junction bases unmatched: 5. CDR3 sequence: CASSPLGQVNTEAFF. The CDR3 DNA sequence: TGTGCCAGTAGTCCCTTGGGACAGGTGAACACTGAAGCTTTCTTT.

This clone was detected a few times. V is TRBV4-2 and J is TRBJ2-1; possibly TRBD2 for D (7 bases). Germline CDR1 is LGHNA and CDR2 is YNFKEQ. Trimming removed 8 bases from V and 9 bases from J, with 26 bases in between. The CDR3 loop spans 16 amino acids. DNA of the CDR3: TGTGCCAGCGCCGTGACGAGGGGGGGCCGGGATAGTGAGCAGTTCTTC. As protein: CASAVTRGGRDSEQFF.

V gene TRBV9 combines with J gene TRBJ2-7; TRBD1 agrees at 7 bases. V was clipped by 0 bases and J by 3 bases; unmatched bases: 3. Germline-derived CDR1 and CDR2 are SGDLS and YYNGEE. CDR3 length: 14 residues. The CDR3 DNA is TGTGCCAGCAGCGTAGGACAGGGCCGCTACGAGCAGTACTTC. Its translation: CASSVGQGRYEQYF.

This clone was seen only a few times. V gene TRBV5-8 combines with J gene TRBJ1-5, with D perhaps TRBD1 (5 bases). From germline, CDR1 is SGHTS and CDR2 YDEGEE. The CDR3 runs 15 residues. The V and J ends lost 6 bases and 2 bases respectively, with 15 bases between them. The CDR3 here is CASTSDTRGNQPQHF. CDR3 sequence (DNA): TGTGCCAGCACCTCGGACACCCGGGGCAATCAGCCCCAGCATTTT.

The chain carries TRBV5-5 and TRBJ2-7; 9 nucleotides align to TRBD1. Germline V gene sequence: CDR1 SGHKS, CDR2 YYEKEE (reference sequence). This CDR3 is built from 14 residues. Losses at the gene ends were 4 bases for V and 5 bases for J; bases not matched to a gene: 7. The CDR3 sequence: CASSRGQGINEQYF. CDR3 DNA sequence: TGTGCCAGCAGCCGGGGACAGGGAATCAACGAGCAGTACTTC.

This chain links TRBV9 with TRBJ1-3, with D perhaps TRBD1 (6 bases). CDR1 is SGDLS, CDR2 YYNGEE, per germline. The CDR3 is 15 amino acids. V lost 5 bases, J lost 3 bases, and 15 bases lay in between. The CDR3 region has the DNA TGTGCCAGCAGTAAAACAGGGACAAGTGGAAACACCATATATTTT. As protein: CASSKTGTSGNTIYF.

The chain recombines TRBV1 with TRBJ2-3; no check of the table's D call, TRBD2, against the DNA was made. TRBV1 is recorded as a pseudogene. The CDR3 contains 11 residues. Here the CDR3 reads CTSIRTDTQYF. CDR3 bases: TGCACCAGCATCCGTACAGATACGCAGTATTTT.

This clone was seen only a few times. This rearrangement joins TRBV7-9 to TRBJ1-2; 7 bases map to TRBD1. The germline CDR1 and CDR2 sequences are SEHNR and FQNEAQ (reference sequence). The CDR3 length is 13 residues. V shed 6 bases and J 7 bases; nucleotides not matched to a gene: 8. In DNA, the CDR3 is TGTGCCAGCAGTCGAACAGGGGATATTGGCTACACCTTC. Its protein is CASSRTGDIGYTF.

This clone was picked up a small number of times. This CDR3 reads CASSASGGRATDTQYF. The CDR3 DNA reads as TGTGCCAGCAGCGCTAGCGGGGGGCGGGCCACAGATACGCAGTATTTT. This chain joins TRBV7-3 and TRBJ2-3; 11 bases are shared with TRBD2. From germline, CDR1 is SGHTA and CDR2 FQGTGA. Losses at the gene ends were 5 bases for V and 2 bases for J; bases not matched to a gene: 6. This CDR3 region has 16 residues.

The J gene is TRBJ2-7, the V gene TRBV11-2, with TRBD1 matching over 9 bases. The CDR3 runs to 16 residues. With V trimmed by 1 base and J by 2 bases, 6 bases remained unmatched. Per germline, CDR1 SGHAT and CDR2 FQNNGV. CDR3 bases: TGTGCCAGCAGCTTAGGGCCGGGACAGGGCCCCTACGAGCAGTACTTC. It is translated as CASSLGPGQGPYEQYF.

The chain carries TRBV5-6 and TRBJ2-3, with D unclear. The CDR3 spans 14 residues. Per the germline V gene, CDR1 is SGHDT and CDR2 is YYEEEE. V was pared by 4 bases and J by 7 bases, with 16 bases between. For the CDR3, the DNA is TGTGCCAGCAGCCTGGGCGGCGCGCGAAATACGCAGTATTTT. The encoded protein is CASSLGGARNTQYF.

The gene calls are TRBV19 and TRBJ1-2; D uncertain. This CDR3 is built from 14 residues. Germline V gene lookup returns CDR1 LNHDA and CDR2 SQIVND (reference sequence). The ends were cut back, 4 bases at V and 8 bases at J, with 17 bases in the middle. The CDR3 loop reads CASSSTPPTGGYTF. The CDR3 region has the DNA TGTGCCAGTAGTAGCACCCCCCCGACGGGGGGCTACACCTTC.

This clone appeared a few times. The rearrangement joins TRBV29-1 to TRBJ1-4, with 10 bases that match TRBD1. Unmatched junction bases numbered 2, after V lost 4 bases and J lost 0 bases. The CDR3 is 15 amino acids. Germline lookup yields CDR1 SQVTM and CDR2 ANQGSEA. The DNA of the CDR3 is TGCAGCGTTGGGGACAGGGGAACAACTAATGAAAAACTGTTTTTT. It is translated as CSVGDRGTTNEKLFF. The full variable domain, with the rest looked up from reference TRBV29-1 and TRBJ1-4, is SAVISQKPSRDICQRGTSLTIQCQVDSQVTMMFWYRQQPGQSLTLIATANQGSEATYESGFVIDKFPISRPNLTFSTLTVSNMSPEDSSIYLCSVGDRGTTNEKLFFGSGTQLSVL.

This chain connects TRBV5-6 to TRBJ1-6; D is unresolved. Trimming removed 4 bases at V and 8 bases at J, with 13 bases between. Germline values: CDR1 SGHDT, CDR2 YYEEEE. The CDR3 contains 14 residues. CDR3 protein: CASSRRLRDSPLHF. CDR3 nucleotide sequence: TGTGCCAGCAGCCGCAGACTAAGGGATTCACCCCTCCACTTT.

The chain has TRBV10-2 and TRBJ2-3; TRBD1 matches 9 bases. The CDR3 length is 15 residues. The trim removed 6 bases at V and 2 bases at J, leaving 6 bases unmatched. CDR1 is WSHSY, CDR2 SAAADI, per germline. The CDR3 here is CASRYRDRVTDTQYF. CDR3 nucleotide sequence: TGCGCCAGCAGGTACCGGGACAGGGTCACAGATACGCAGTATTTT.